Sequencing of this T cell receptor beta chain was carried out in a study of early T cells in non-severe SARS-CoV-2 infection. This clonotype occurred many times. TCRdb ran MiXCR on the 5' RACE reads and lists one entry per CDR3 protein. The table includes some 38,000 distinct CDR3 sequences, less than 6.5% detected once. Deletions cut 6 bases from V and 16 bases from J, with 16 bases between. CDR3 length equals 11 residues. Germline V gives CDR1 SGHAT, CDR2 FQNNGV. This TCR was sampled from an adult who was a healthcare worker with PCR-confirmed SARS-CoV-2 infection or an uninfected control (not recorded which). J is TRBJ2-1 and V is TRBV11-2; perhaps TRBD1 as D (6 bases). What was sequenced was whole blood. The CDR3 bases are TGTGCCAGCAGACGACAGGCGGATATATTCTTC. Residues: CASRRQADIFF.